This TCR beta chain emerged from a study of T cells in Graves' hyperthyroidism and ophthalmopathy. Reasons for excluding patients were uncontrolled infection, other autoimmune disease, pregnancy or lactation. The authors took PBMCs from 10 ml fresh peripheral blood. The source material, RNA transcripts, was used to amplify TCR beta CDR3 regions. First-round RT-PCR of the TCR CDR3 relied on the HTBI primer set. One entry per CDR3 protein results from TCRdb running MiXCR on the multiplex PCR reads. The repertoire holds 300,000 to 450,000 distinct CDR3 sequences, around 25% seen once, with 73% in the top ten. V shed 3 bases and J 11 bases; nucleotides not matched to a gene: 8. Germline V gene sequence: CDR1 MDHEN, CDR2 SYDVKM. This CDR3 contains 13 residues.

Sequences were obtained from blood. The source of this sequence is a man over 45 with Graves' hyperthyroidism. The J gene is TRBJ1-1, the V gene TRBV28; TRBD1 matches at 8 bases. The CDR3 spells CASSFPDRAAAFF. The CDR3 nucleotides read TGTGCCAGCAGTTTCCCGGACAGGGCCGCGGCTTTCTTT.